These T cell receptor beta chains were read from a single sample in a study of blood T cell repertoires in COVID-19. Assay: immunoSEQ multiplex PCR; the TCRdb copy retains only in-frame clones and omits some. The table shows some 140,000 clones, with roughly 90% occurring only once. Sequences were obtained from peripheral blood. The receptors come from a man between 65 and 85 years old with active COVID-19. Both conserved end residues are part of each CDR3. The D gene is left open where the match is weak. The size of a clone is reported for some rows only, either as once, few or many, or as a class for expanded clones.

clone size	CDR3 length	D gene	V gene	J gene	CDR3 protein	CDR3 DNA
.	14	TRBD1	TRBV5-1	TRBJ2-1	CASSLDRTGGEQFF	TGCGCCAGCAGCTTGGATAGGACAGGGGGAGAGCAGTTCTTC
.	18	.	TRBV6-1	TRBJ2-2	CASSATGTRGRLTGELFF	TGTGCCAGCAGTGCGACCGGGACCAGGGGTCGTCTCACCGGGGAGCTGTTTTTT
.	16	TRBD2	TRBV9	TRBJ2-2	CASATSGRIFTGELFF	TGTGCCAGCGCGACTAGCGGGAGGATATTCACCGGGGAGCTGTTTTTT
.	14	TRBD1	TRBV19	TRBJ2-5	CASSMGQGQETQYF	TGTGCCAGTAGTATGGGACAGGGGCAAGAGACCCAGTACTTC
.	14	.	TRBV6-6	TRBJ2-1	CASNGGSSYNEQFF	TGTGCCAGCAACGGAGGGAGCTCCTACAATGAGCAGTTCTTC
.	14	.	TRBV30	TRBJ2-7	CAWSVGQGMYEQYF	TGTGCCTGGAGTGTGGGGCAGGGTATGTACGAGCAGTACTTC
.	16	TRBD1	TRBV5-1	TRBJ1-1	CASSRGGTGMNTEAFF	TGCGCCAGCAGCCGAGGGGGGACAGGGATGAACACTGAAGCTTTCTTT
.	14	TRBD1	TRBV3-1/TRBV3-2	TRBJ2-2	CASSLLQGAGELFF	TGTGCCAGCAGCTTACTTCAGGGGGCCGGGGAGCTGTTTTTT
once	15	.	TRBV25-1	TRBJ2-3	CASSDVTGSTDTQYF	TGTGCCAGCAGTGATGTGACAGGTAGCACAGATACGCAGTATTTT
.	16	.	TRBV9	TRBJ1-3	CASSVEDRISGNTIYF	TGTGCCAGCAGCGTAGAAGACAGAATCTCTGGAAACACCATATATTTT
few	17	TRBD2	TRBV3-1/TRBV3-2	TRBJ2-7	CASSQDPPSGRSYEQYF	TGTGCCAGCAGCCAAGATCCCCCTAGCGGGAGATCCTACGAGCAGTACTTC
.	15	TRBD1	TRBV5-1	TRBJ2-1	CASSTGQGARNEQFF	TGCGCCAGCAGCACTGGACAGGGGGCGCGGAATGAGCAGTTCTTC
.	16	.	TRBV2	TRBJ2-1	CASSQSGQRYYNEQFF	TGTGCCAGCAGCCAAAGCGGGCAGCGGTATTACAATGAGCAGTTCTTC
.	14	.	TRBV7-9	TRBJ1-6	CASSLEGGNSPLHF	TGTGCCAGCAGCTTAGAGGGAGGGAATTCACCCCTCCACTTT
.	13	.	TRBV7-9	TRBJ1-2	CASSPPPGDGYTF	TGTGCCAGCAGCCCCCCCCCGGGGGATGGCTACACCTTC
.	15	TRBD1	TRBV27	TRBJ1-1	CASSRGQVMNTEAFF	TGTGCCAGCAGCAGGGGACAGGTCATGAACACTGAAGCTTTCTTT
few	14	.	TRBV5-1	TRBJ1-2	CASSLQGTDIGYTF	TGCGCCAGCAGCCTCCAGGGGACGGACATTGGCTACACCTTC
.	16	.	TRBV2	TRBJ1-3	CASTEGHLSSGNTIYF	TGTGCCAGCACCGAGGGTCACCTAAGCTCTGGAAACACCATATATTTT
few	15	.	TRBV19	TRBJ1-5	CASTRTSALREPQHF	TGTGCCAGTACCCGAACGTCGGCCCTTCGGGAGCCCCAGCATTTT
.	13	TRBD1	TRBV30	TRBJ2-5	CAWKDRVPETQYF	TGTGCCTGGAAAGACAGGGTCCCAGAGACCCAGTACTTC
once	15	TRBD1	TRBV27	TRBJ1-2	CASRPRGTGNYGYTF	TGTGCCAGCAGACCCCGAGGGACAGGGAACTATGGCTACACCTTC
.	13	TRBD2	TRBV28	TRBJ2-7	CASQTSGSSEQYF	TGTGCCAGCCAGACTAGCGGGAGCAGCGAGCAGTACTTC
.	18	.	TRBV5-4	TRBJ2-3	CASTLLRGAGPSTDTQYF	TGTGCCAGCACCCTCCTAAGGGGAGCGGGTCCTAGCACAGATACGCAGTATTTT
once	15	TRBD1	TRBV19	TRBJ2-3	CASSIVGQGAGTQYF	TGTGCCAGTAGTATAGTGGGACAGGGGGCAGGAACGCAGTATTTT
.	13	.	TRBV10-3	TRBJ1-1	CAISSVLNTEAFF	TGTGCCATCAGCTCAGTGTTGAACACTGAAGCTTTCTTT
.	15	.	TRBV12-2	TRBJ2-7	CASRFPGTVSHEQYF	TGTGCAAGTCGCTTCCCCGGGACAGTATCCCACGAGCAGTACTTC
.	16	TRBD2	TRBV29-1	TRBJ2-1	CSVEDQGGSLDNEQFF	TGCAGCGTTGAAGATCAGGGCGGGAGTTTAGACAATGAGCAGTTCTTC
.	14	TRBD1	TRBV30	TRBJ2-1	CAWSRGQGNNEQFF	TGTGCCTGGAGCAGGGGACAGGGCAACAATGAGCAGTTCTTC
.	15	.	TRBV4-3	TRBJ1-2	CASSQARTSYYGYTF	TGCGCCAGCAGCCAAGCAAGGACAAGCTACTATGGCTACACCTTC
.	12	.	TRBV12-3/TRBV12-4	TRBJ2-3	CASTQTSHTQYF	TGTGCCAGCACCCAGACTAGTCATACGCAGTATTTT
once	13	.	TRBV28	TRBJ2-7	CASSPGGRWEQYF	TGTGCCAGCAGTCCAGGGGGGAGATGGGAGCAGTACTTC
.	15	.	TRBV28	TRBJ1-2	CASSLWGASSSGYTF	TGTGCCAGCAGTTTATGGGGGGCTTCCTCTAGCGGCTACACCTTC
.	19	.	TRBV21-1	TRBJ2-5	CASSSRTSGKTWEGETQYF	TGTGCCAGCAGCAGCCGGACTAGCGGTAAAACCTGGGAAGGGGAGACCCAGTACTTC
.	16	.	TRBV7-2	TRBJ2-7	CASSLALVVGNYEQYF	TGTGCCAGCAGCTTAGCCCTAGTCGTAGGTAACTACGAGCAGTACTTC
once	16	.	TRBV5-6	TRBJ1-6	CASSLIRSSYNSPLHF	TGTGCCAGCAGCTTGATAAGGAGCTCCTATAATTCACCCCTCCACTTT
.	14	.	TRBV6-5	TRBJ1-1	CASRKQGPNTEAFF	TGTGCCAGCAGGAAACAGGGCCCGAACACTGAAGCTTTCTTT
.	13	.	TRBV4-1	TRBJ1-2	CASSQWGGYGYTF	TGCGCCAGCAGCCAGTGGGGAGGATATGGCTACACCTTC
once	15	.	TRBV24-1	TRBJ1-3	CAASDTRSSGNTIYF	TGTGCCGCCAGTGATACAAGGAGCTCTGGAAACACCATATATTTT
once	12	.	TRBV7-2	TRBJ2-3	CASSFGADTQYF	TGTGCCAGCAGCTTCGGGGCAGATACGCAGTATTTT
.	16	TRBD2	TRBV19	TRBJ2-1	CASSIAGLAGVEEQFF	TGTGCCAGTAGTATAGCAGGACTAGCGGGAGTCGAAGAGCAGTTCTTC
.	14	.	TRBV19	TRBJ2-2	CASSIGIDTGELFF	TGTGCCAGTAGTATAGGAATAGACACCGGGGAGCTGTTTTTT
.	14	.	TRBV6-6	TRBJ2-7	CASSYDRAGGEQYF	TGTGCCAGCAGTTACGACAGGGCGGGGGGCGAGCAGTACTTC
.	14	TRBD2	TRBV19	TRBJ2-1	CATSPSGTYNEQFF	TGTGCCACCTCACCTAGCGGGACCTACAATGAGCAGTTCTTC
.	13	.	TRBV19	TRBJ1-2	CASSPGLDYGYTF	TGTGCCAGTAGTCCGGGTCTTGACTATGGCTACACCTTC
.	14	TRBD1	TRBV4-3	TRBJ2-5	CASSQGQGGETQYF	TGCGCCAGCAGCCAAGGACAGGGGGGGGAGACCCAGTACTTC
.	15	TRBD2	TRBV11-2	TRBJ2-1	CASSLLAGSGNEQFF	TGTGCCAGCAGCTTACTAGCGGGGTCTGGGAATGAGCAGTTCTTC
.	17	TRBD2	TRBV7-2	TRBJ2-7	CASSLGLAGGSTYEQYF	TGTGCCAGCAGCCTAGGACTAGCGGGAGGGTCCACCTACGAGCAGTACTTC
.	16	TRBD2	TRBV6-6	TRBJ2-1	CASTPSTSGSLNEQFF	TGTGCCAGCACCCCATCGACTAGCGGGTCTCTCAATGAGCAGTTCTTC
many	13	.	TRBV12-3/TRBV12-4	TRBJ1-3	CASLTSSGNTIYF	TGTGCCAGTCTCACGAGCTCTGGAAACACCATATATTTT
.	14	.	TRBV11-2	TRBJ2-7	CASSLRAQLYEQYF	TGTGCCAGCAGCTTAAGAGCACAGCTGTACGAGCAGTACTTC
.	13	.	TRBV6-5	TRBJ2-7	CASSSTGEYEQYF	TGTGCCAGCAGCTCGACAGGAGAGTACGAGCAGTACTTC
.	13	TRBD1	TRBV29-1	TRBJ2-3	CSVELDRADTQYF	TGCAGCGTTGAATTGGACAGGGCAGATACGCAGTATTTT
few	14	.	TRBV7-9	TRBJ2-3	CASSFADRTDTQYF	TGTGCCAGCAGCTTTGCGGACAGAACAGATACGCAGTATTTT
.	14	.	TRBV6-2/TRBV6-3	TRBJ2-1	CASSNTGGSNEQFF	TGTGCCAGCAGTAACACGGGTGGGAGCAATGAGCAGTTCTTC
.	14	TRBD1	TRBV29-1	TRBJ1-1	CSALPDRGDTEAFF	TGCAGCGCCCTCCCGGACAGGGGGGACACTGAAGCTTTCTTT
.	15	TRBD2	TRBV30	TRBJ2-7	CAWSVSGTSTYEQYF	TGTGCCTGGAGTGTGAGCGGGACGAGCACCTACGAGCAGTACTTC